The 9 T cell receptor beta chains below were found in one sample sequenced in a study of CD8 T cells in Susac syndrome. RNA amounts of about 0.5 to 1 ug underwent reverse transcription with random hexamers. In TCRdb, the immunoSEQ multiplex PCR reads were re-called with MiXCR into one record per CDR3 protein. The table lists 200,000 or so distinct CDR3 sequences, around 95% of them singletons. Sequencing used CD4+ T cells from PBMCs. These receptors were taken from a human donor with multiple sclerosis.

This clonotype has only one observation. This chain's CDR3 is CATSAWTDHSNQPQHF. In DNA form, the CDR3 reads TGTGCCACCAGTGCCTGGACAGACCATAGCAATCAGCCCCAGCATTTT. This rearrangement joins TRBV24-1 to TRBJ1-5, with a weak D call TRBD1 (6 bases). The CDR3 is 16 residues long. V dropped 5 bases and J dropped 0 bases, with 13 bases sitting between them. Germline assignment: CDR1 KGHDR and CDR2 SFDVKD.

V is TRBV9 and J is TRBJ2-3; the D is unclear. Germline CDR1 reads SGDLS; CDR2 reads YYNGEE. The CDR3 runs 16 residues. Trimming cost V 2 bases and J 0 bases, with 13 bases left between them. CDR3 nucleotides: TGTGCCAGCAGCGTGAGCAGTCTGATTAGCACAGATACGCAGTATTTT. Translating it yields CASSVSSLISTDTQYF.

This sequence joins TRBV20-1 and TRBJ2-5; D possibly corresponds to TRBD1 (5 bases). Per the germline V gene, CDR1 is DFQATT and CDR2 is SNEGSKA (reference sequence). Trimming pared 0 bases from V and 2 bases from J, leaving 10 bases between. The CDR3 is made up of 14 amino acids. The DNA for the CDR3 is TGCAGTGCTAGAGATTGGGGCCTACAAGAGACCCAGTACTTC. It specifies CSARDWGLQETQYF.

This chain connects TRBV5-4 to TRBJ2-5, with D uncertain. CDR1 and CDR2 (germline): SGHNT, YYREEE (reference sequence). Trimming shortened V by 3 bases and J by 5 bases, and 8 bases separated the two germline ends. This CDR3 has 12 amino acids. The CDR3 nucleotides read TGTGCCAGCAGCTCTAAAGCCGAGACCCAGTACTTC. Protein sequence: CASSSKAETQYF.

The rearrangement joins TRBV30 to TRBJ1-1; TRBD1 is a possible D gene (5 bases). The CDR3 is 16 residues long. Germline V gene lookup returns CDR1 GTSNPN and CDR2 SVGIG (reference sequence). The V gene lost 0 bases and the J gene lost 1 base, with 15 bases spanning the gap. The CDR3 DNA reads TGTGCCTGGAGTGTACGACGGGGGACGAGGAACACTGAAGCTTTCTTT. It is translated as CAWSVRRGTRNTEAFF.

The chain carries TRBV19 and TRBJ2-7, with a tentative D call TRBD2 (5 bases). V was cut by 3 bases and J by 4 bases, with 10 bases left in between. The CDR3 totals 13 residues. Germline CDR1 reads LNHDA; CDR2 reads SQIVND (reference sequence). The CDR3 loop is CASSISREYEQYF. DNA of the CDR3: TGTGCCAGTAGTATTTCGAGGGAGTACGAGCAGTACTTC.

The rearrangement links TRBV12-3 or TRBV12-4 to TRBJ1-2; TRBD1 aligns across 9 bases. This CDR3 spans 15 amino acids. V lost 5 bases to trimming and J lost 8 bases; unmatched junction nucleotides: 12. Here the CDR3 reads CASSMDRGWSGGYTF. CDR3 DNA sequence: TGTGCCAGCAGTATGGACAGGGGATGGAGTGGGGGCTACACCTTC.

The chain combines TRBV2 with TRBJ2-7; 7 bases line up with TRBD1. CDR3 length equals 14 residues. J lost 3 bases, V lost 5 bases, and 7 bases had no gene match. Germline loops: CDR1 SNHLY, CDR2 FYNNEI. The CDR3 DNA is TGTGCCAGCAGTTCCCCCCAGGGGGTCTACGAGCAGTACTTC. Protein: CASSSPQGVYEQYF. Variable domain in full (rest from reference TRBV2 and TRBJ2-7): EPEVTQTPSHQVTQMGQEVILRCVPISNHLYFYWYRQILGQKVEFLVSFYNNEISEKSEIFDDQFSVERPDGSNFTLKIRSTKLEDSAMYFCASSSPQGVYEQYFGPGTRLTVT.

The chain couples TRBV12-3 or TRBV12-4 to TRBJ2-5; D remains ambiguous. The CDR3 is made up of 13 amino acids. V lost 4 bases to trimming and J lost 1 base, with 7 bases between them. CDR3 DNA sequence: TGTGCCAGCAGTTCGGCAGGCCAAGAGACCCAGTACTTC. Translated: CASSSAGQETQYF.